Listed below are T cell receptor beta chains from one sample, sequenced in a study of blood T cell repertoires in COVID-19. Method: immunoSEQ multiplex PCR; TCRdb's copy keeps in-frame clones and lacks some. The repertoire has 250,000 to 300,000 clones, 80% to 90% of them found once; the top ten carry about 1.6%. Input material: peripheral blood. These receptors came from a woman aged 40 to 50 who had recovered from COVID-19. Each CDR3 is given with its conserved first and last residue. The D gene is left open where the match is weak. Size tells how often a clone was seen (once, few, many) or the class of an expanded clone, and some rows leave it out.

clone_size,d_call,v_call,j_call,cdr3_aa,cdr3_nt
few,-,TRBV11-3,TRBJ1-1,CASSWGQNTEAFF,TGTGCCAGCAGCTGGGGACAGAACACTGAAGCTTTCTTT
-,-,TRBV7-9,TRBJ2-7,CASTVTGLYEQYF,TGTGCCAGCACCGTGACAGGACTCTACGAGCAGTACTTC
-,-,TRBV3-1/TRBV3-2,TRBJ2-3,CASSLRGSTDTQYF,TGTGCCAGCAGCCTCCGGGGGAGCACAGATACGCAGTATTTT
-,-,TRBV18,TRBJ2-1,CASSPKMGGLSANEQFF,TGTGCCAGCTCACCGAAGATGGGGGGGCTTTCCGCCAATGAGCAGTTCTTC
-,-,TRBV7-9,TRBJ2-5,CASSLVRETQYF,TGTGCCAGCAGCTTAGTCCGAGAGACCCAGTACTTC
-,-,TRBV7-9,TRBJ1-2,CASSPRRGSDGYTF,TGTGCCAGCAGCCCTCGTCGGGGGTCGGATGGCTACACCTTC
-,-,TRBV19,TRBJ1-2,CASSPRRMSGYTF,TGTGCCAGTAGCCCTCGCCGCATGAGTGGCTACACCTTC
-,TRBD1,TRBV4-1,TRBJ1-2,CASSHLGAGGNGYTF,TGCGCCAGCAGCCACCTTGGGGCAGGGGGGAATGGCTACACCTTC
once,-,TRBV3-1/TRBV3-2,TRBJ2-7,CASSPRDKSYEQYF,TGTGCCAGCAGCCCTCGGGACAAGTCCTACGAGCAGTACTTC
-,-,TRBV9,TRBJ2-2,CASSVLGQSNTGELFF,TGTGCCAGCAGCGTATTGGGACAATCGAACACCGGGGAGCTGTTTTTT
-,-,TRBV21-1,TRBJ1-4,CASSKGREGLEKLFF,TGTGCCAGCAGCAAAGGCAGGGAAGGGCTTGAAAAACTGTTTTTT
-,TRBD1,TRBV24-1,TRBJ1-5,CATSAQTDRGRNQPQHF,TGTGCCACCAGTGCCCAAACCGACAGGGGACGCAATCAGCCCCAGCATTTT
-,TRBD1,TRBV18,TRBJ2-3,CATRDSSTDTQYF,TGTGCCACCAGGGACAGCTCCACAGATACGCAGTATTTT
-,-,TRBV5-5,TRBJ1-4,CASSRTGSDEKLFF,TGTGCCAGCAGCAGAACAGGGTCAGATGAAAAACTGTTTTTT
-,-,TRBV4-2,TRBJ1-1,CASSQRAVNTEAFF,TGTGCCAGCAGCCAGAGGGCGGTGAACACTGAAGCTTTCTTT
-,-,TRBV30,TRBJ1-4,CAWSDDREATNEKLFF,TGTGCCTGGAGTGACGACAGAGAGGCAACTAATGAAAAACTGTTTTTT
-,-,TRBV5-1,TRBJ1-1,CASSLRGRTEAFF,TGCGCCAGCAGCTTAAGAGGGCGCACTGAAGCTTTCTTT
-,-,TRBV5-4,TRBJ2-1,CASSPRGENEQFF,TGTGCCAGCAGCCCTAGGGGCGAAAATGAGCAGTTCTTC
once,TRBD1,TRBV5-1,TRBJ1-6,CASSLVGGRNSPLHF,TGCGCCAGCAGCTTGGTAGGGGGCAGGAATTCACCCCTCCACTTT
-,-,TRBV6-1,TRBJ1-6,CASSEAVRVPNSPLHF,TGTGCCAGCAGTGAAGCGGTCAGGGTCCCCAATTCACCCCTCCACTTT
-,TRBD2,TRBV7-2,TRBJ2-3,CASRTGLPVGTQYF,TGTGCCAGCAGGACGGGACTACCAGTGGGCACGCAGTATTTT
few,TRBD1,TRBV5-1,TRBJ1-5,CASSFNQGANQPQHF,TGCGCCAGCAGCTTCAACCAGGGGGCCAATCAGCCCCAGCATTTT
-,-,TRBV9,TRBJ2-1,CASSVQGKQFF,TGTGCCAGCAGCGTTCAGGGGAAGCAGTTCTTC
-,TRBD2,TRBV11-3,TRBJ2-2,CASSLDGGLAGAANTGELFF,TGTGCCAGCAGCTTAGATGGAGGACTAGCGGGGGCTGCGAACACCGGGGAGCTGTTTTTT
-,-,TRBV7-3,TRBJ1-2,CASSPTGWGGGYTF,TGTGCCAGCAGCCCTACAGGGTGGGGTGGAGGCTACACCTTC
-,-,TRBV4-1,TRBJ2-7,CASSHPRSGSYEQYF,TGCGCCAGCAGCCACCCGCGGTCAGGGTCCTACGAGCAGTACTTC
-,TRBD1,TRBV7-9,TRBJ2-7,CASSLRDRVNEQYF,TGTGCCAGCAGCTTACGGGACAGGGTCAACGAGCAGTACTTC
few,TRBD1,TRBV11-2,TRBJ1-2,CASSAYRGQANYGYTF,TGTGCCAGCAGCGCCTACAGGGGGCAGGCTAACTATGGCTACACCTTC
-,TRBD1,TRBV12-5,TRBJ1-3,CASGGTADFGNTIYF,TGTGCTAGTGGCGGGACAGCAGACTTTGGAAACACCATATATTTT